These T cell receptor beta chains were read from a single sample in a study of blood T cell repertoires in COVID-19. This table comes from immunoSEQ multiplex PCR, and its TCRdb copy is limited to in-frame clones, with some not included. The table shows under 200,000 clones, with approximately 84% occurring only once. Material: PBMCs or T cells enriched from blood (not recorded which). The source is a woman between 45 and 65 years old who had recovered from COVID-19. Both conserved end residues are part of each CDR3. A D gene is named only where the DNA matches it firmly. The listing skips clone size in some rows; elsewhere it reads once, few, many or a size class.

v_call,d_call,j_call,clone_size,cdr3_aa,cdr3_nt
TRBV13,.,TRBJ2-5,few,CASSSLSSGKTQYF,TGTGCCAGCAGCTCCCTCTCCTCGGGGAAGACCCAGTACTTC
TRBV14,TRBD1,TRBJ1-1,.,CASSRQGMMNTEAFF,TGTGCCAGCTCACGACAGGGAATGATGAACACTGAAGCTTTCTTT
TRBV30,TRBD2,TRBJ2-3,.,CAWTVAGASTDTQYF,TGTGCCTGGACCGTAGCGGGAGCGAGTACAGATACGCAGTATTTT
TRBV7-2,.,TRBJ2-1,.,CASSPGTAREQFF,TGTGCCAGCAGCCCCGGGACTGCGCGTGAGCAGTTCTTC
TRBV10-3,.,TRBJ2-2,.,CAIRTGSGELFF,TGTGCCATCAGGACAGGTTCCGGGGAGCTGTTTTTT
TRBV10-2,TRBD2,TRBJ2-1,.,CASRSTSGGYNEQFF,TGCGCCAGCAGGTCCACTAGCGGGGGTTACAATGAGCAGTTCTTC
TRBV6-1,TRBD1,TRBJ2-7,.,CASSEASTGAYEQYF,TGTGCCAGCAGTGAAGCCTCGACAGGGGCTTACGAGCAGTACTTC
TRBV19,TRBD2,TRBJ2-1,.,CASSTLAGGYNEQFF,TGTGCCAGTAGTACACTAGCGGGAGGCTACAATGAGCAGTTCTTC
TRBV25-1,TRBD1,TRBJ1-2,.,CASSAPGQGALSYGYTF,TGTGCCAGCAGTGCGCCGGGACAGGGGGCTCTGAGCTATGGCTACACCTTC
TRBV5-1,TRBD2,TRBJ2-1,.,CASARASGSNEQFF,TGCGCCAGCGCACGAGCTAGCGGGAGCAATGAGCAGTTCTTC
TRBV12-5,.,TRBJ1-1,.,CASGPPGGGSEAFF,TGTGCTAGTGGCCCGCCGGGGGGAGGGTCTGAAGCTTTCTTT
TRBV7-2,TRBD1,TRBJ2-1,.,CASSPQGAYLSSYNEQFF,TGTGCCAGCAGCCCCCAGGGGGCATACTTATCCTCCTACAATGAGCAGTTCTTC
TRBV11-2,TRBD2,TRBJ2-1,.,CASRPTSGKSNEQFF,TGTGCCAGCAGGCCGACTAGCGGGAAAAGCAATGAGCAGTTCTTC
TRBV29-1,TRBD1,TRBJ2-1,.,CSVEGLGQGARWEQFF,TGCAGCGTTGAGGGGCTCGGACAGGGGGCCCGGTGGGAGCAGTTCTTC
TRBV28,TRBD1,TRBJ2-2,.,CASSSGLPGQVTGELFF,TGTGCCAGCAGTTCGGGCCTCCCAGGACAGGTTACCGGGGAGCTGTTTTTT
TRBV6-4,TRBD2,TRBJ2-7,.,CASEGLAGLSRSYEQYF,TGTGCCAGCGAGGGACTAGCGGGCCTCTCACGCTCCTACGAGCAGTACTTC
TRBV6-1,.,TRBJ2-7,.,CASSERIAVHEQYF,TGTGCCAGCAGTGAACGTATAGCAGTGCACGAGCAGTACTTC
TRBV4-1,TRBD2,TRBJ2-1,.,CASSQTSGPGSSYNEQFF,TGCGCCAGCAGCCAGACTAGCGGGCCGGGTAGCTCCTACAATGAGCAGTTCTTC
TRBV19,TRBD1,TRBJ1-2,.,CASTTDRDGNYGYTF,TGTGCCAGTACCACCGACAGGGACGGGAACTATGGCTACACCTTC
TRBV28,.,TRBJ2-2,.,CASSLSGAGRGELFF,TGTGCCAGCAGTCTAAGCGGAGCGGGCAGGGGGGAGCTGTTTTTT
TRBV28,.,TRBJ1-5,.,CASSVGHSNQPQHF,TGTGCCAGCAGTGTGGGACATAGCAATCAGCCCCAGCATTTT
TRBV5-4,TRBD2,TRBJ2-7,.,CASSSGAGGNGAQYF,TGTGCCAGCAGCTCCGGCGCGGGAGGGAATGGGGCGCAGTACTTC
TRBV6-2/TRBV6-3,.,TRBJ1-1,.,CASSYRVNTEAFF,TGTGCCAGCAGTTACCGCGTGAACACTGAAGCTTTCTTT
TRBV19,.,TRBJ2-3,.,CASSIGGGPADTQYF,TGTGCCAGTAGTATAGGAGGCGGCCCCGCAGATACGCAGTATTTT
TRBV27,.,TRBJ1-2,.,CASSERESGYGYTF,TGTGCCAGCAGTGAACGGGAGAGTGGCTATGGCTACACCTTC
TRBV12-5,.,TRBJ1-1,.,CASGLLGGTEAFF,TGTGCTAGTGGTTTACTCGGAGGAACTGAAGCTTTCTTT
TRBV5-4,.,TRBJ1-2,.,CASSLGAPYGYTF,TGTGCCAGCAGCTTGGGAGCTCCCTATGGCTACACCTTC
TRBV5-6,TRBD1,TRBJ1-2,.,CASSSPSPSGTGTFYGYTF,TGTGCCAGCAGCTCGCCAAGCCCTTCCGGGACAGGGACCTTCTATGGCTACACCTTC
TRBV11-3,.,TRBJ1-1,.,CASSLRLRQTMNTEAFF,TGTGCCAGCAGCTTAAGGCTCAGACAGACAATGAACACTGAAGCTTTCTTT
TRBV4-1,.,TRBJ2-7,.,CASSHDGSGFSYEQYF,TGCGCCAGCAGCCACGATGGTAGCGGCTTCTCCTACGAGCAGTACTTC
TRBV11-3,.,TRBJ1-4,.,CASSSDLGAPREKLFF,TGTGCCAGCAGCTCTGACCTTGGGGCCCCAAGGGAAAAACTGTTTTTT
TRBV4-1,TRBD1,TRBJ1-2,.,CASSYGTGVNYGYTF,TGCGCCAGCAGCTACGGGACAGGGGTTAACTATGGCTACACCTTC
TRBV28,TRBD1,TRBJ2-1,.,CASTLGDRYYNEQFF,TGTGCCAGCACTCTCGGGGACAGATACTACAATGAGCAGTTCTTC
TRBV2,TRBD1,TRBJ1-2,.,CASSLQGSNYGYTF,TGTGCCAGCAGTTTACAGGGGTCCAACTATGGCTACACCTTC
TRBV5-5,.,TRBJ2-5,.,CASSLVVAGETQYF,TGTGCCAGCAGCTTGGTTGTAGCAGGGGAGACCCAGTACTTC
TRBV6-4,TRBD1,TRBJ1-2,.,CASSAETGAHGYTF,TGTGCCAGCAGTGCCGAGACAGGGGCCCATGGCTACACCTTC
TRBV14,.,TRBJ2-5,once,CASSQDFQKTQYF,TGTGCCAGCAGCCAAGATTTTCAGAAGACCCAGTACTTC
TRBV27,TRBD1,TRBJ1-5,.,CASSLGPGGPQHF,TGTGCCAGCAGTTTAGGTCCAGGGGGCCCCCAGCATTTT
TRBV5-1,.,TRBJ1-4,.,CASSPGVARNEKLFF,TGCGCCAGCAGCCCGGGGGTTGCCAGAAATGAAAAACTGTTTTTT
TRBV6-2/TRBV6-3,TRBD1,TRBJ1-5,.,CASSLNNRGQPQHF,TGTGCCAGCAGTTTAAACAACAGGGGGCAGCCCCAGCATTTT